In this sample, the clone carrying this T cell receptor (beta chain) turned up a few times. Antigen: not known. Unique molecular identifiers were carried by the TCR beta cDNA libraries. TCRdb reprocessed the PCR reads with MiXCR, giving one entry per CDR3 protein. The table shows 350,000 to 450,000 distinct CDR3 sequences, with roughly 30% occurring only once. Trimming cost V 6 bases and J 3 bases, with 9 bases left between them. Per the germline V gene, CDR1 is SQVTM and CDR2 is ANQGSEA. The CDR3 extends over 12 amino acids. The sample is drawn from a study of post-analysis software for immune sequencing data. For the study at large: Courses of disease covered relapsing-remitting, secondary progressive and progressive-relapsing multiple sclerosis. Study-wide results and caveats: Patients showed TRBV5-6, TRBV5-1 and TRBV20-1 among a handful of TRBV segments more frequent than in controls. The F measure placed samples prepared in the same batch into strongly shared clusters. Normalized Chao1 diversity was significantly reduced in patients versus controls.

The origin of this receptor is a girl aged 10 to 17 with multiple sclerosis. The sequencing sample was made of blood. The chain recombines TRBV29-1 with TRBJ2-1, with D unclear. The CDR3 loop reads CSVYGLYNEQFF. CDR3 DNA sequence: TGCAGCGTGTATGGTCTCTACAATGAGCAGTTCTTC.